The T cell receptor (beta chain) under discussion was sequenced for a study of T-cell reconstitution after alpha-beta-depleted transplantation in children. General study points: At around two months after transplant, the alpha-beta T cells were reportedly derived from several hundred expanded clones that came from non-depleted graft cells. The high TCRbeta diversity at day 60 in some patients came from surviving recipient T cells and thymic progenitors. Counts and diversity of T cells one year after transplant came mostly from newly produced T cells.

About this clonotype: Its antigen is still unknown.

This CDR3 spans 19 amino acids. Germline V CDR1 and CDR2: MGHDK, SYGVNS. Trimming took 4 bases from V and 0 from J; bases not matched to a gene: 9. Library preparation (for TCRbeta) was performed with unique molecular identifiers. TCRdb re-derived calls from the PCR reads in MiXCR, one entry per CDR3 protein. The sample lists fewer than 450,000 distinct CDR3 sequences; 15% to 20% were seen once. The V and J genes are TRBV25-1 and TRBJ2-2, with 12 positions matching TRBD2. The specimen comprised PBMCs, mostly from graft donor cells, sampled 360 days after TCRalphabeta/CD19-depleted stem cell transplant. The TCR originated in a male patient between 2 and 15 years old who had a stem cell transplant for acute lymphoblastic leukemia, so the T cells may come from the graft donor. In nucleotides, the CDR3 is TGTGCCAGCAGTGTGTCAAGACTAGCGGGAGCTACGAACACCGGGGAGCTGTTTTTT. Translated: CASSVSRLAGATNTGELFF.